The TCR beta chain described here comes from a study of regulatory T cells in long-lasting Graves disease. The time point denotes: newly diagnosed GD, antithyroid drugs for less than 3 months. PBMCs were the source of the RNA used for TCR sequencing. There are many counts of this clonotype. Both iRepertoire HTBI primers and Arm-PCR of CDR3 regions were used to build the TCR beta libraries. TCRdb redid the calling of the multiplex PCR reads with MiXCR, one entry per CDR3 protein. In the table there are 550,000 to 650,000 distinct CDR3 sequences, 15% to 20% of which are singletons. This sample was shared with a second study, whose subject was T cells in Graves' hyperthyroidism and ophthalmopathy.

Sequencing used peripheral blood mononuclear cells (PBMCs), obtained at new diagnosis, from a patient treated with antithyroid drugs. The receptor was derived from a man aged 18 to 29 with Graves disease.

CDR3 protein: CASSEGTFETQYF. The CDR3 bases are TGTGCCAGCAGTGAAGGGACCTTCGAGACCCAGTACTTC. The chain is built from TRBV2 and TRBJ2-5, with D hard to call. The germline V gene encodes CDR1 SNHLY and CDR2 FYNNEI. The CDR3 totals 13 residues. The ends were cut back, 1 base at V and 5 bases at J, with 8 bases in the middle.